Each of the 25 T cell receptor beta chains below was sequenced from the same sample in a study of immune cell composition in non-small cell lung cancer. This table comes from immunoSEQ multiplex PCR, and its TCRdb copy is limited to in-frame clones, with some not included. The data hold several thousand clones, with around four fifths observed a single time. The sample consisted of lung tumor tissue. These receptors were obtained from a human donor with non-small cell lung cancer.

The rearrangement links TRBV7-3 to TRBJ2-5; the D call may be TRBD1 or TRBD2 (5 bases each). Germline CDR1 is SGHTA and CDR2 is FQGTGA. This CDR3 is 15 amino acids long. Trimming pared 5 bases from V and 2 bases from J, leaving 15 bases between. The DNA of the CDR3 is TGTGCCAGCAGCAGAAATGGCAGGGAGCAAGAGACCCAGTACTTC. Residues: CASSRNGREQETQYF. The full variable domain, in which reference TRBV7-3 and TRBJ2-5 provide the parts outside the CDR3, is GAGVSQTPSNKVTEKGKYVELRCDPISGHTALYWYRQSLGQGPEFLIYFQGTGAADDSGLPNDRFFAVRPEGSVSTLKIQRTERGDSAVYLCASSRNGREQETQYFGPGTRLLVL.

This chain uses TRBV5-1 with TRBJ2-5; TRBD2 matches 11 bases. V shed 4 bases, J shed 2 bases, and the junction held 1 base outside the gene matches. The CDR3 contains 14 residues. Germline V gene lookup returns CDR1 SGHRS and CDR2 YFSETQ. The CDR3 DNA reads TGCGCCAGCAGCCGACTAGCGGGACAAGAGACCCAGTACTTC. It encodes CASSRLAGQETQYF.

The chain joins TRBV27 to TRBJ2-3, with TRBD1 as a possible D gene (6 bases). V was pared by 0 bases and J by 0 bases, with 13 bases between. CDR1 and CDR2 (germline): MNHEY, SMNVEV (reference sequence). There are 17 residues in the CDR3. The CDR3, as DNA: TGTGCCAGCAGTTTATCGGCGGACAGCACTAGCACAGATACGCAGTATTTT. The encoded protein is CASSLSADSTSTDTQYF.

The chain employs TRBV5-6 and TRBJ2-1, with TRBD2 identical over 8 bases. The germline V gene encodes CDR1 SGHDT and CDR2 YYEEEE. This CDR3 spans 16 amino acids. V gave up 5 bases and J gave up 0 bases; unmatched junction bases: 7. CDR3 DNA sequence: TGTGCCAGCAGACCGACGGGGGGGGGCTCCTACAATGAGCAGTTCTTC. Protein: CASRPTGGGSYNEQFF.

The table lists this clone with a count of one. The V gene is TRBV6-6, the J gene TRBJ1-6, with D hard to call. CDR1 is MNHNY and CDR2 is SVGAGI in the germline V gene (reference sequence). Between the trimmed V and J ends, which lost 5 bases and 0 bases, there was a span of 8 bases. This CDR3 region has 15 residues. CDR3 sequence reads: CASSPASSYNSPLHF. CDR3 sequence (DNA): TGTGCCAGCAGTCCAGCGAGCTCCTATAATTCACCCCTCCACTTT.

DNA for the CDR3: TGTGCCAGCAGTGAAGACGGACAGTACAATGAGCAGTTCTTC. It is translated as CASSEDGQYNEQFF. V and J are TRBV6-1 and TRBJ2-1; the D gene is possibly TRBD1 (6 bases). Germline loops: CDR1 MNHNS, CDR2 SASEGT. This CDR3 is 14 amino acids long. Trimming removed 1 base from V and 4 bases from J, with 8 bases in between.

This clone occurred a few times. V gene TRBV6-5 combines with J gene TRBJ1-2, with 9 nucleotides matching TRBD1. Trimming removed 6 bases from V and 5 bases from J; junction bases left unmatched: 7. Germline loops: CDR1 MNHEY, CDR2 SVGAGI. The CDR3 has 14 residues. The DNA for the CDR3 is TGTGCCAGCAGCCGGGACAGGGCTCCATATGGCTACACCTTC. Translated, it gives CASSRDRAPYGYTF.

CDR3 nucleotides: TGTGCCAGCAGCGTACAGGGTCCTGAGGGTGGCTACACCTTC. It codes for CASSVQGPEGGYTF. The rearrangement uses TRBV5-4 and TRBJ1-2; perhaps TRBD1 as D (6 bases). The CDR3 is made up of 14 amino acids. Germline CDR1 reads SGHNT; CDR2 reads YYREEE (reference sequence). V was pared by 4 bases and J by 7 bases, with 17 bases between.

This clone was picked up a small number of times. This chain connects TRBV4-3 to TRBJ1-4; D remains ambiguous. This CDR3 has 17 amino acids. The V gene's germline CDR1 is LGHNA and CDR2 YSLEER. The germline V and J ends were trimmed by 0 bases and 3 bases, with 14 bases remaining between them. CDR3 sequence (DNA): TGCGCCAGCAGCCAAGATCCCCAGACGGGATCTAATGAAAAACTGTTTTTT. This codes for CASSQDPQTGSNEKLFF.

The chain couples TRBV6-6 to TRBJ2-7; 12 bases are a match to TRBD1. CDR3 size: 15 residues. V lost 2 bases and J lost 5; bases outside the gene matches: 4. Germline CDR1 is MNHNY and CDR2 is SVGAGI (reference sequence). The CDR3 is CASSYPGQGADEQYF. The CDR3 bases are TGTGCCAGCAGTTACCCGGGACAGGGGGCGGACGAGCAGTACTTC.

V gene TRBV27 combines with J gene TRBJ2-7, with a weak D call TRBD2 (5 bases). The V gene's germline CDR1 is MNHEY and CDR2 SMNVEV (reference sequence). The CDR3 runs 13 residues. Trimming took 6 bases from V and 4 from J, leaving 13 bases between them. This CDR3 is CASRSSGEYEQYF. The CDR3 nucleotides are TGTGCCAGCAGATCCTCCGGGGAATACGAGCAGTACTTC.

There are a few counts of this clone. CDR3 in amino acids: CSVAGGDGYTF. CDR3 DNA sequence: TGCAGTGTTGCAGGGGGTGATGGCTACACCTTC. V is TRBV20-1 and J is TRBJ1-2; TRBD1 agrees at 7 bases. The trim removed 7 bases at V and 6 bases at J, leaving 5 bases unmatched. CDR1 is DFQATT and CDR2 is SNEGSKA in the germline V gene (reference sequence). The CDR3 sequence is 11 residues long.

This clone was observed a single time. The chain combines TRBV19 with TRBJ1-5; D may be TRBD1 (6 bases). The length of the CDR3 is 13 residues. The V end was cut by 4 bases, the J end by 9 bases, with 13 bases between. The germline V gene encodes CDR1 LNHDA and CDR2 SQIVND (reference sequence). CDR3 protein: CASSTLGGRPQHF. CDR3 DNA: TGTGCCAGTAGTACCCTTGGGGGGCGGCCCCAGCATTTT. The full variable domain, its missing parts supplied by reference TRBV19 and TRBJ1-5, is DGGITQSPKYLFRKEGQNVTLSCEQNLNHDAMYWYRQDPGQGLRLIYYSQIVNDFQKGDIAEGYSVSREKKESFPLTVTSAQKNPTAFYLCASSTLGGRPQHFGDGTRLSIL.

This sequence joins TRBV5-4 and TRBJ1-4; 12 bases are shared with TRBD1. CDR1 and CDR2 (germline): SGHNT, YYREEE (reference sequence). This CDR3 contains 16 residues. J gave up 5 bases and V 3 bases, and 5 bases lay outside the gene matches. CDR3 loop: CASSSGQGAPNEKLFF. CDR3 nucleotides: TGTGCCAGCAGCTCGGGACAGGGGGCCCCCAATGAAAAACTGTTTTTT.

The chain is built from TRBV6-6 and TRBJ1-4, with TRBD1 identical over 10 bases. With 8 bases clipped from V and 0 bases from J, the junction kept 6 bases outside the gene matches. The CDR3 runs 16 residues. Germline loops: CDR1 MNHNY, CDR2 SVGAGI (reference sequence). CDR3 coding DNA: TGTGCCAGCCGGGACAGGGGAAACCCAACTAATGAAAAACTGTTTTTT. This encodes CASRDRGNPTNEKLFF.

V usage is TRBV27 and J usage is TRBJ2-3; D is unclear. The CDR3 contains 15 residues. Trimming pared 4 bases from V and 3 bases from J, leaving 14 bases between. Germline CDR1 reads MNHEY; CDR2 reads SMNVEV (reference sequence). DNA of the CDR3: TGTGCCAGCAGTTCCACTTGGATGGGTACAGATACGCAGTATTTT. Its translation is CASSSTWMGTDTQYF.

The chain carries TRBV5-1 and TRBJ2-1; 10 bases match TRBD2. Germline V CDR1 and CDR2: SGHRS, YFSETQ. The CDR3 totals 13 residues. V shed 9 bases, J shed 5 bases, and the junction held 5 bases outside the gene matches. CDR3 sequence reads: CATGTSDDNEQFF. Here the CDR3 DNA reads TGCGCCACTGGGACTAGCGACGACAATGAGCAGTTCTTC.

The DNA for the CDR3 is TGTGCCAGCAGTTTGGGGACAGGTCTGGCCTCTGGGGCCAACGTCCTGACTTTC. Translation: CASSLGTGLASGANVLTF. The chain employs TRBV28 and TRBJ2-6; TRBD1 matches at 8 bases. This CDR3 contains 18 residues. With V trimmed by 3 bases and J by 0 bases, 7 bases remained unmatched. Germline V gene data show CDR1 as MDHEN and CDR2 as SYDVKM.

The CDR3 is CASSDRNHYGYTF. The DNA for the CDR3 is TGTGCCAGTAGTGACAGGAACCACTATGGCTACACCTTC. The chain has TRBV19 and TRBJ1-2; TRBD1 is a possible D gene (6 bases). This CDR3 region has 13 residues. Per the germline V gene, CDR1 is LNHDA and CDR2 is SQIVND (reference sequence). Trimming removed 5 bases from V and 3 bases from J, with 10 bases in between. The variable domain in full, completed from reference TRBV19 and TRBJ1-2, reads DGGITQSPKYLFRKEGQNVTLSCEQNLNHDAMYWYRQDPGQGLRLIYYSQIVNDFQKGDIAEGYSVSREKKESFPLTVTSAQKNPTAFYLCASSDRNHYGYTFGSGTRLTVV.

In regard to this clone: The sample has other DNA sequences that encode this CDR3 too. The V and J genes are TRBV7-8 and TRBJ1-1; a weak D match, TRBD1 (6 bases). V was trimmed by 5 bases and J by 6 bases, leaving 10 bases between them. Germline values: CDR1 SGHVS, CDR2 FQNEAQ. This CDR3 region has 12 residues. The CDR3 DNA is TGTGCCAGCAGCCTGACAGGCGCTGAAGCTTTCTTT. This encodes CASSLTGAEAFF.

The table lists this clone with a count of one. The chain has TRBV25-1 and TRBJ2-1; the D is unclear. The CDR3 runs to 13 residues. The germline V and J ends were trimmed by 4 bases and 4 bases, with 8 bases remaining between them. Germline V gene lookup returns CDR1 MGHDK and CDR2 SYGVNS. Written as DNA, the CDR3 is TGTGCCAGCAGTGGAGAAGGTTACAATGAGCAGTTCTTC. This sequence encodes CASSGEGYNEQFF.

V and J are TRBV27 and TRBJ1-6; D gene uncertain. This CDR3 is built from 14 residues. Germline V gene sequence: CDR1 MNHEY, CDR2 SMNVEV (reference sequence). V was cut by 9 bases and J by 7 bases, with 16 bases left in between. The CDR3 DNA reads TGTGCCAGTAGGTGGCTGGACTTGAATTCACCCCTCCACTTT. Its protein is CASRWLDLNSPLHF.

This clone was picked up one time. The V and J genes are TRBV19 and TRBJ1-5; D unresolved. Germline CDR1 and CDR2: LNHDA and SQIVND (reference sequence). V gave up 3 bases and J gave up 2 bases, with 11 bases separating them. The CDR3 spans 15 residues. CDR3 amino acids: CASSIIKEGNQPQHF. The CDR3 DNA reads as TGTGCCAGTAGTATCATTAAGGAAGGCAATCAGCCCCAGCATTTT.

J is TRBJ2-1 and V is TRBV5-1, with D possibly TRBD2 on 6 matching bases. Germline CDR1 SGHRS, CDR2 YFSETQ. CDR3 length: 15 residues. V shed 1 base and J shed 7 bases, with 15 bases lying between them. The CDR3 loop reads CASSLLALGGNEQFF. CDR3 coding DNA: TGCGCCAGCAGCTTGCTAGCGCTGGGCGGGAATGAGCAGTTCTTC.

The rearrangement links TRBV28 to TRBJ1-2, with D perhaps TRBD1 (6 bases). V was clipped by 4 bases and J by 7 bases, with 19 bases between them. Germline V gives CDR1 MDHEN, CDR2 SYDVKM. The CDR3 runs 15 residues. The CDR3, as DNA: TGTGCCAGCAGTTCCGGACAGACATCGGGAGGTGGCTACACCTTC. It specifies CASSSGQTSGGGYTF.